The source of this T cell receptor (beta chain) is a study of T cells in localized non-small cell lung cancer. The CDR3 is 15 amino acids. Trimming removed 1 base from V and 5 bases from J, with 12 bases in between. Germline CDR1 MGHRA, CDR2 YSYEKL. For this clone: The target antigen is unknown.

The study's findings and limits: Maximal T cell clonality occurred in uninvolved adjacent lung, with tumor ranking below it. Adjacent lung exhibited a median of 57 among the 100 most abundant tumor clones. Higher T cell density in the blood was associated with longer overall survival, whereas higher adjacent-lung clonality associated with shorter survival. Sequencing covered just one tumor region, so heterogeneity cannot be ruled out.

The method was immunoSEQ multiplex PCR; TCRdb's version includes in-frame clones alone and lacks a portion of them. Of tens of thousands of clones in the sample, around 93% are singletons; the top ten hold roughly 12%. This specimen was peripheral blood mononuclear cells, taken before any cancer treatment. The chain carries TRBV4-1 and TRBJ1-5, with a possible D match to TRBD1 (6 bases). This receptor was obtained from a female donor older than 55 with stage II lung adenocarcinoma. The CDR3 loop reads CASSQGVGGHQPQHF. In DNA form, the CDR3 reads TGCGCCAGCAGCCAAGGGGTGGGGGGCCATCAGCCCCAGCATTTT.